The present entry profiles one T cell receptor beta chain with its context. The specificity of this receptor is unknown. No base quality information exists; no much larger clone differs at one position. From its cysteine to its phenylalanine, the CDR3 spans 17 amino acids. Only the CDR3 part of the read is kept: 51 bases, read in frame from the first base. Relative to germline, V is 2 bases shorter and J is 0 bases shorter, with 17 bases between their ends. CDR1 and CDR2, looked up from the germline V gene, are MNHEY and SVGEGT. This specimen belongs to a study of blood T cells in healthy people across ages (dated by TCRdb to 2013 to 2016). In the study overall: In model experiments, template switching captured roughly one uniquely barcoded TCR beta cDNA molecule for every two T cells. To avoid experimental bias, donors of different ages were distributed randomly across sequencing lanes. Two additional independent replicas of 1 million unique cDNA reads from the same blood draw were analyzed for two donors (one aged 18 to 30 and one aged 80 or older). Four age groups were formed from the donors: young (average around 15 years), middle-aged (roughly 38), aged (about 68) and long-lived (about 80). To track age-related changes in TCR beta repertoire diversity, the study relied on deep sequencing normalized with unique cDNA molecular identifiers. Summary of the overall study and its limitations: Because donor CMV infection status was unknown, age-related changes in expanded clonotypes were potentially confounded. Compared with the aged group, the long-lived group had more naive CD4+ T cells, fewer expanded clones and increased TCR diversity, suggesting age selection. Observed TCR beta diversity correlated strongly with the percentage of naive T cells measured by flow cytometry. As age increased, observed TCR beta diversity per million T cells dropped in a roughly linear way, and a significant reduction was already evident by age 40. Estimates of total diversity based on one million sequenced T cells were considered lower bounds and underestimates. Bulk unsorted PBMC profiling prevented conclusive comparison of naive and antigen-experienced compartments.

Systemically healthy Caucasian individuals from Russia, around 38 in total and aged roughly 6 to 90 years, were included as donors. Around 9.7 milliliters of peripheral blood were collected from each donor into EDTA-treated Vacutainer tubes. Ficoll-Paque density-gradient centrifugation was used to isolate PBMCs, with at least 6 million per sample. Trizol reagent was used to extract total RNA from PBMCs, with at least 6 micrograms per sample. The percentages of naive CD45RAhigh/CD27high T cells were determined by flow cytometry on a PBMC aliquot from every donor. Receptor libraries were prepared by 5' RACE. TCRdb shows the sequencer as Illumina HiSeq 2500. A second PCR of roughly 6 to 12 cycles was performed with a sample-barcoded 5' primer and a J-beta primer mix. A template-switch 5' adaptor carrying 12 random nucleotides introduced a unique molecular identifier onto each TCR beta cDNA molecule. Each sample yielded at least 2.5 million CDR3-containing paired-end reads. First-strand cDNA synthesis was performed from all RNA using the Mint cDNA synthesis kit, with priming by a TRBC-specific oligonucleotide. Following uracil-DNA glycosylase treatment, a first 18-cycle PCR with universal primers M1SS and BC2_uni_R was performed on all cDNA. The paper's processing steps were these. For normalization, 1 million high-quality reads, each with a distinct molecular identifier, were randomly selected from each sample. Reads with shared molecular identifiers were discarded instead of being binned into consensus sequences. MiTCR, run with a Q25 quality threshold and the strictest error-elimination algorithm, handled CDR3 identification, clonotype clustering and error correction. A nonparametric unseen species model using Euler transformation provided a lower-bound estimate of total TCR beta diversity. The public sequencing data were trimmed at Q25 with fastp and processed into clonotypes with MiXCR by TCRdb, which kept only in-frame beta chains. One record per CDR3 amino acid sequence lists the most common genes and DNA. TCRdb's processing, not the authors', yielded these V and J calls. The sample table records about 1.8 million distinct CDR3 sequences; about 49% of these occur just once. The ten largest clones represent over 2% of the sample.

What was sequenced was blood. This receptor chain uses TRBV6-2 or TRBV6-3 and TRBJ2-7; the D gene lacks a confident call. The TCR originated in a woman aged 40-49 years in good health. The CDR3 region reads CASSYATHSRTSYEQYF. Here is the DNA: TGTGCCAGCAGTTACGCGACCCACTCCCGCACCTCCTACGAGCAGTACTTC.